This T cell receptor beta chain derives from a study of control samples from healthy donors and cancer patients. TCRdb keeps only in-frame clones here, not all; method: immunoSEQ multiplex PCR. The sample shows under 90,000 clones, 85% to 95% of them seen only once. The CDR3 consists of 12 residues. Looked up from germline, CDR1 is SGHVS and CDR2 is FQNEAQ. V was shortened by 10 bases and J by 7 bases, with 13 bases between the two germline ends. V and J are TRBV7-8 and TRBJ2-2, with D hard to call. The specimen sequenced was blood. This clonotype was obtained from a woman aged 60-75 years in good health. The CDR3 protein is CATRRFSGELFF. The DNA of the CDR3 is TGTGCCACCAGACGGTTTAGCGGGGAGCTGTTTTTT.